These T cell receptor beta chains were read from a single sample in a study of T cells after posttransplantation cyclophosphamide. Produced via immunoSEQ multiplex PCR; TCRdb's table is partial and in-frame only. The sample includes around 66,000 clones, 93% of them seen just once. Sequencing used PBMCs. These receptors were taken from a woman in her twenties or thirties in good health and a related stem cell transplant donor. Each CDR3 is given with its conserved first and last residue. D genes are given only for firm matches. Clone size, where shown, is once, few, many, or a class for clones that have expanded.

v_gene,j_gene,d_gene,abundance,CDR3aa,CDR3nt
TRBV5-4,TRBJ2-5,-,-,CASSLVGGETQYF,TGTGCCAGCAGCTTGGTAGGCGGAGAGACCCAGTACTTC
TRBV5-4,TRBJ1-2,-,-,CASSPDTQGYGYTF,TGTGCCAGCAGCCCTGACACTCAAGGCTATGGCTACACCTTC
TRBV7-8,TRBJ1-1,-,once,CASSSRWQNAEAFF,TGTGCCAGCAGCTCCCGGTGGCAGAACGCTGAAGCTTTCTTT
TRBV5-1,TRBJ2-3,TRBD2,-,CASRTSGDLDTQYF,TGCGCCAGCAGAACTAGCGGGGACCTAGATACGCAGTATTTT
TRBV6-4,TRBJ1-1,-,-,CASSASGGNTEAFF,TGTGCCAGCAGCGCCTCCGGGGGGAACACTGAAGCTTTCTTT
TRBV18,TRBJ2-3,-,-,CASSPPNMAGSLRTDTQYF,TGTGCCAGCTCACCACCGAATATGGCAGGGTCCCTCCGCACAGATACGCAGTATTTT
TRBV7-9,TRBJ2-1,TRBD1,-,CASSYRGANEQFF,TGTGCCAGCAGCTACAGGGGGGCCAATGAGCAGTTCTTC
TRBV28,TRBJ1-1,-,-,CASYSGTSLEAFF,TGTGCCAGCTATAGCGGGACTTCTTTAGAAGCTTTCTTT
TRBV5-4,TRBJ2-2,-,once,CASSLGTSATGELFF,TGTGCCAGCAGCTTGGGGACCAGCGCGACCGGGGAGCTGTTTTTT
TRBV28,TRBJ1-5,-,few,CASRDRRNQPQHF,TGTGCCAGCAGAGACAGGCGCAATCAGCCCCAGCATTTT
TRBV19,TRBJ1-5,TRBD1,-,CASRRTGDNQPQHF,TGTGCCAGTAGAAGGACAGGGGACAATCAGCCCCAGCATTTT
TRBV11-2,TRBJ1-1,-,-,CASSLVGPGKAEAFF,TGTGCCAGCAGCTTAGTAGGTCCGGGGAAAGCTGAAGCTTTCTTT
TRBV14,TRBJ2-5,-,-,CASSQGAGKYF,TGTGCCAGCAGCCAAGGGGCCGGCAAGTACTTC
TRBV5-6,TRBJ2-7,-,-,CASSLQVAEQYF,TGTGCCAGCAGCTTGCAAGTCGCCGAGCAGTACTTC
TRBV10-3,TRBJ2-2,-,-,CAIRAGRSGNTGELFF,TGTGCCATCAGGGCGGGCAGGAGTGGCAACACCGGGGAGCTGTTTTTT
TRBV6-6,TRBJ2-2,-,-,CASRSTPTGELFF,TGTGCCAGCAGATCAACTCCCACCGGGGAGCTGTTTTTT
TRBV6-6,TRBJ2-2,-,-,CASSGISMGELFF,TGTGCCAGCAGCGGGATTTCTATGGGGGAGCTGTTTTTT
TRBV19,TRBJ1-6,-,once,CASSIDSSYNSPLHF,TGTGCCAGTAGTATCGACAGCTCCTATAATTCACCCCTCCACTTT
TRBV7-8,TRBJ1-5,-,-,CASTQVEGDSNQPQHF,TGTGCCAGCACCCAAGTCGAGGGGGATAGCAATCAGCCCCAGCATTTT
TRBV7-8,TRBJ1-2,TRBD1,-,CASSLWVAGGEGYTF,TGTGCCAGCAGCTTATGGGTGGCAGGGGGGGAGGGCTACACCTTC
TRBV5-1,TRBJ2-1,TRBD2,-,CASSLSSSGEGEQFF,TGCGCCAGCAGCTTGTCGTCTAGCGGGGAAGGAGAGCAGTTCTTC
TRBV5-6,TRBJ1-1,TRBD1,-,CASSWATGTTEAFF,TGTGCCAGCAGCTGGGCGACAGGGACGACTGAAGCTTTCTTT
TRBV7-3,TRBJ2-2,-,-,CASSLTSGTNTGELFF,TGTGCCAGCAGCTTAACCAGCGGCACGAACACCGGGGAGCTGTTTTTT
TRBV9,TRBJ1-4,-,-,CASSVATGNEKLFF,TGTGCCAGCAGCGTAGCTACGGGTAATGAAAAACTGTTTTTT
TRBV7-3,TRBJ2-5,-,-,CASSASGKGETQYF,TGTGCCAGCAGCGCCTCAGGGAAAGGAGAGACCCAGTACTTC
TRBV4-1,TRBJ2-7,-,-,CASSQDGARAYEQYF,TGCGCCAGCAGCCAAGATGGGGCCAGGGCCTACGAGCAGTACTTC
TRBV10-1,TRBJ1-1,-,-,CASSEKIRGTEAFF,TGCGCCAGCAGTGAGAAGATTCGCGGCACTGAAGCTTTCTTT
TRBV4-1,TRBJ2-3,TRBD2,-,CASSQERVAGGKADTQYF,TGCGCCAGCAGCCAAGAGAGGGTAGCGGGGGGTAAGGCAGATACGCAGTATTTT
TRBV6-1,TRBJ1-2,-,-,CASSEPEGANYGYTF,TGTGCCAGCAGTGAGCCGGAAGGGGCGAACTATGGCTACACCTTC
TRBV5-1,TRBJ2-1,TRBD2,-,CASSLPGTSGGAAYNEQFF,TGCGCCAGCAGCTTACCCGGGACTAGCGGGGGGGCTGCATACAATGAGCAGTTCTTC
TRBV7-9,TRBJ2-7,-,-,CASSSRTWVYGTTYEQYF,TGTGCCAGCAGCTCACGGACATGGGTATACGGGACCACCTACGAGCAGTACTTC
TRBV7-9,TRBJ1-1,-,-,CASSSQAGARAFF,TGTGCCAGCAGCTCCCAGGCAGGGGCGAGGGCTTTCTTT
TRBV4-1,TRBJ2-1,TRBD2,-,CASSQGTSAGGNEQFF,TGCGCCAGCAGCCAAGGGACTAGTGCGGGGGGAAATGAGCAGTTCTTC
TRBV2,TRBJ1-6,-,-,CASTKNFRDMSSYNSPLHF,TGTGCCAGCACTAAGAACTTCCGGGACATGAGCTCCTATAATTCACCCCTCCACTTT
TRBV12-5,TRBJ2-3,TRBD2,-,CASGLGRLAGDTDTQYF,TGTGCTAGTGGTTTGGGGAGACTAGCGGGGGACACAGATACGCAGTATTTT
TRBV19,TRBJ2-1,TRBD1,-,CASSVLGTGLNEQFF,TGTGCCAGTAGTGTCCTCGGGACAGGGTTGAACGAGCAGTTCTTC
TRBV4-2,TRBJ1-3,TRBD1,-,CASSQTLPGQGANTIYF,TGTGCCAGCAGCCAAACTCTACCAGGACAGGGAGCAAACACCATATATTTT
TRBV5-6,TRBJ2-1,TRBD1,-,CASSLNPGQGFEQFF,TGTGCCAGCAGCTTAAATCCGGGACAGGGGTTTGAGCAGTTCTTC
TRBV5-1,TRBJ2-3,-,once,CASSRQYTDTQYF,TGCGCCAGCAGTCGGCAGTACACAGATACGCAGTATTTT
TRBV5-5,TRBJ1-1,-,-,CASSLIPGIGTEAFF,TGTGCCAGCAGCTTGATCCCCGGGATAGGCACTGAAGCTTTCTTT
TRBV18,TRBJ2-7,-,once,CASSSLVPTFSYEQYF,TGTGCCAGCTCATCATTAGTCCCCACCTTCTCCTACGAGCAGTACTTC
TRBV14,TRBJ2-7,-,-,CASSPRTTSDYEQYF,TGTGCCAGCAGCCCAAGGACGACCTCGGACTACGAGCAGTACTTC
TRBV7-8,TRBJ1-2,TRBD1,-,CASSGTETNYGYTF,TGTGCCAGCAGCGGGACAGAAACTAACTATGGCTACACCTTC
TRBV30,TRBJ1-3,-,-,CAWKGSGNTIYF,TGTGCCTGGAAAGGTTCTGGAAACACCATATATTTT
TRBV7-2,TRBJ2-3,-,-,CASRIRGRDTQYF,TGTGCCAGCAGGATAAGGGGTAGAGATACGCAGTATTTT
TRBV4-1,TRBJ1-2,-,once,CASSQGVFSYGYTF,TGCGCCAGCAGCCAAGGGGTCTTTAGTTATGGCTACACCTTC
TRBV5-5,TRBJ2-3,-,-,CASSFRSSSTDTQYF,TGTGCCAGCAGCTTTCGGAGTAGTAGCACAGATACGCAGTATTTT
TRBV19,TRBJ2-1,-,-,CASTAGSSYNEQFF,TGTGCCAGTACCGCAGGTAGCTCCTACAATGAGCAGTTCTTC
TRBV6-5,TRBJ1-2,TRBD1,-,CASSYSTGMSGYTF,TGTGCCAGCAGTTACTCGACAGGGATGAGCGGCTACACCTTC
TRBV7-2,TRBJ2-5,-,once,CASSLTYHPGETQYF,TGTGCCAGCAGCTTAACATATCACCCTGGGGAGACCCAGTACTTC
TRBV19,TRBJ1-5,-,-,CAGQRSNQPQHF,TGTGCCGGACAGCGGTCCAATCAGCCCCAGCATTTT
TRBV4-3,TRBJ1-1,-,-,CASSQDNRVMNTEAFF,TGCGCCAGCAGCCAGGATAACAGGGTTATGAACACTGAAGCTTTCTTT
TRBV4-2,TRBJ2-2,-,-,CASSQEYLGVPGELFF,TGTGCCAGCAGCCAAGAGTACCTAGGGGTTCCCGGGGAGCTGTTTTTT